This TCR beta chain came from a study of T cell repertoires in cytomegalovirus infection. Whole-study context: CMV epitopes, recently identified HLA-C-restricted and well-studied HLA-B-restricted, were used. Public TCR beta signatures marked donors with CMV infection and the matching HLA.

Overall study results and limits: It was HLA-C-restricted CMV-specific TCR beta clonotypes that dominated the response ex vivo.

As concerns this clonotype: Its antigen is as yet unknown.

TCRdb called the reads again in MiXCR, with one record for every CDR3 protein. The sample lists hundreds of thousands of distinct CDR3 sequences, about 33% occurring once. Trimming at V came to 1 base and at J to 7 bases, leaving 6 bases not matched to a gene. The CDR3 is 16 residues long. Germline CDR1 is SGHNT and CDR2 is YENEEA. J is TRBJ2-1 and V is TRBV11-3; TRBD2 matches 11 bases. This TCR was sampled from a human donor in good health (CMV status not recorded). Some clones in this sample may be carry-over from other donors' samples. The specimen comprised cultured PBMCs, sampled from culture after CMV antigen stimulation. CDR3 DNA sequence: TGTGCCAGCAGCTTAGGACTAGCGGGAACTCGGAATGAGCAGTTCTTC. Its protein is CASSLGLAGTRNEQFF.